This T cell receptor (beta chain) appears in the sequencing data of a study of blood T cell repertoires in COVID-19 (dated by TCRdb to between 2020 and 2021). Broadly, across the study: The collaborator samples originated in the United States, Italy and Spain and spanned the acute and convalescent phases of COVID-19. The prospective study material was composed of cDNA or gDNA derived from T cells, B-cell-depleted T cells, or PBMCs. The repertoires were released in a freely available public database intended as a resource for research on the immune response to SARS-CoV-2. A de-identified subject ID, COVID-19 status, age in years and sex were almost always included in the sample metadata. The samples were drawn from two sources: the first 160 participants of the ongoing ImmuneRACE study, and over 1,000 subjects contributed by 6 global collaborators. HLA class I and class II types, where available, came from metadata supplied by the sample provider rather than from assay-based typing. Subjects who had been exposed to COVID-19, were actively infected with it, or had recovered from it provided the deeply sampled blood TCRbeta repertoires that made up the dataset.

TCRbeta CDR3 regions were amplified from genomic DNA by means of the immunoSEQ Assay, a bias-controlled multiplex PCR. In the authors' own workflow: Within the assay, amplification of reference gene primers was used to estimate how many nucleated cells each sample contained. To quantify the absolute abundance of each unique TCRbeta CDR3 rearrangement, sequence reads were collapsed and filtered. Productive Simpson clonality was computed per sample as the square root of Simpson's diversity index over productive rearrangements. In TCRdb, the immuneACCESS table is reduced to in-frame sequences with V and J assigned. These tables do not hold every clone; where another copy was compared, an unresolved V gene accounts for under half, and the others remain unexplained. V, J and clone size reflect that table, while D and trimming were determined from the DNA. This sample gives 130,000 to 150,000 clones in total; 70% to 90% of them show up just once. The top ten hold 6.2% of the sample.

Participants in the prospective study were aged roughly 18 to 100 years, lived in more than 20 United States geographic areas, and enrolled through a virtual design. To assign participants to cohorts, the prospective study relied on clinical history that participants themselves reported in a screening survey and a study questionnaire. For ImmuneRACE Cohort 3, a participant was defined as recovered based on two consecutive negative NP/OP PCR tests, clearance by a healthcare professional, or resolution of symptoms. Each participant in the prospective study had whole blood, serum and a nasopharyngeal or oropharyngeal swab collected by mobile phlebotomists. Additional blood draws and questionnaires over a roughly two-month period could optionally be provided by prospective study participants. Prospective study blood samples were shipped either frozen or at room temperature before DNA extraction. The CDR3 starts with the cysteine, ends with the phenylalanine, and has 15 residues. This entry keeps only the CDR3 DNA: 45 bases, framed from base 1. Trimming accounts for 4 bases at V and 3 bases at J, while the number of junction bases matched to no gene is 4. According to the germline V gene (reference sequence), CDR1 reads LNHDA and CDR2 reads SQIVND.

Findings and caveats that apply to the study as a whole: Clinical and demographic metadata were provided uncurated, with the amount varying by source and participant.

Concerning this clone itself: Its antigen remains undetermined. No base quality information exists; no much larger clone differs at one position.

The material sequenced was PBMCs or T cells enriched from blood (not recorded which). The receptor comes from a woman between 40 and 55 years old who had recovered from COVID-19. The chain links TRBV19 with TRBJ2-1, with TRBD2 matching 9 junction bases. In nucleotides, the sequence is TGTGCCAGTAGTAGACTAGCGGAGCACTACAATGAGCAGTTCTTC. The translation is CASSRLAEHYNEQFF.